The subject of this entry is one T cell receptor beta chain. A read error is possible here, since a much larger clone lies one base away. Through a sample-barcoded 5' primer and a J-beta primer mix, a second PCR was run for 7 to 11 cycles. Each cDNA molecule was tagged by a template-switch adaptor with 12 random nucleotides. TCRdb reprocessed the 5' RACE reads via MiXCR and lists one record per CDR3 protein. Among about 670,000 distinct CDR3 sequences listed, 52% were seen once. The sample is drawn from a study of blood T cells in healthy people across ages. The germline V gene has CDR1 SQVTM and CDR2 ANQGSEA. The CDR3 sequence is 11 residues long. V dropped 7 bases and J dropped 14 bases, with 19 bases sitting between them.

The V call is TRBV29-1, the J call TRBJ2-3; possible D gene TRBD2, 6 bases. This TCR derives from a woman aged 80 or over in good health. Sample: blood. CDR3 amino acids: CSGTLGGKGYF. CDR3 DNA sequence: TGCAGCGGGACCCTGGGAGGAAAGGGGTATTTT.